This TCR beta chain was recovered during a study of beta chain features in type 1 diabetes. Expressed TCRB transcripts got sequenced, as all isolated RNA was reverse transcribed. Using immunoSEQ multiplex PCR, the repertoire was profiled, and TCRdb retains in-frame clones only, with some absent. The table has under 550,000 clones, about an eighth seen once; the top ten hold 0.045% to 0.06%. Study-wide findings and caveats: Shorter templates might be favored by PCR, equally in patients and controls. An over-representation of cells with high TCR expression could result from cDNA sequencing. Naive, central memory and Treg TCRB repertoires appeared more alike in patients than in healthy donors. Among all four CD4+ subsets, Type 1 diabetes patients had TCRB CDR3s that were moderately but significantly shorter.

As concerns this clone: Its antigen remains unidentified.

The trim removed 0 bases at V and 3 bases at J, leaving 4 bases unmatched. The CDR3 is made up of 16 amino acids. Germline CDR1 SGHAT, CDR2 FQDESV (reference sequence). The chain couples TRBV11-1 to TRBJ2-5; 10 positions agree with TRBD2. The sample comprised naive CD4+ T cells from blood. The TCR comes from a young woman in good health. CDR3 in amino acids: CASSLAGLAYKETQYF. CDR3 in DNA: TGTGCCAGCAGCTTAGCGGGACTAGCGTATAAAGAGACCCAGTACTTC.